This TCR beta chain was identified in a study of cytomegalovirus exposure and HLA in healthy donors. On this clone itself: Antigen specificity is unknown.

PCR was performed using 60 Vbeta and 13 Jbeta primers. Assay: immunoSEQ multiplex PCR; the TCRdb copy retains only in-frame clones and omits some. The sample carries approximately 150,000 clones, almost 80% recorded once. Germline loops: CDR1 SEHNR, CDR2 FQNEAQ (reference sequence). The CDR3 is made up of 13 amino acids. Trimming cost V 4 bases and J 3 bases, with 8 bases left between them. The study, taken as a whole, reports: In a later analysis, DRB1 alleles had the most associated TCRs; HLA-C alleles the fewest.

This TCR derives from a man aged 18 to 35 in good health and CMV-seropositive. The source material was PBMCs. V usage is TRBV7-9 and J usage is TRBJ2-3; D remains unclear. As DNA, the CDR3 is TGTGCCAGCAGCTCCACTACGACAGATACGCAGTATTTT. Encoded protein: CASSSTTTDTQYF.